This T cell receptor beta chain was sequenced for a study of T cell responses to AZD1222 COVID-19 vaccine. With respect to this clone: Its matching antigen is unknown.

Whole-study findings and limits: Dominant CD4 TCR responses targeted spike regions 160-218 and 743-854.

TCRdb's copy holds only in-frame clones and misses some; the assay was immunoSEQ multiplex PCR. The sample gives approximately 130,000 clones, about 93% of which show up once; 0.9% to 0.95% is in the top ten. The CDR3 is 13 amino acids. Germline loops: CDR1 LNHDA, CDR2 SQIVND (reference sequence). V gave up 5 bases and J gave up 4 bases; unmatched junction bases: 4. The sequenced sample was peripheral blood, obtained on day 0 of AZD1222 vaccination. The chain has TRBV19 and TRBJ1-2, with 7 bases identical to TRBD1. This receptor was obtained from an adult in good health. The CDR3 region is CASSSTGFYGYTF. The CDR3 DNA reads TGTGCCAGTAGTTCGACAGGGTTCTATGGCTACACCTTC.